These 11 T cell receptor beta chains share one sample of origin, sequenced in a study of regulatory T cells in long-lasting Graves disease. The time point: persistent/refractory GD, antithyroid drugs over 5 years with positive TRAb. Making the TCR library involved RNA that had been extracted from PBMCs. Arm-PCR of CDR3 regions and iRepertoire HTBI primers were the basis on which TCR beta libraries were built. One entry per CDR3 protein results from TCRdb running MiXCR on the multiplex PCR reads. The data hold roughly 450,000 distinct CDR3 sequences, with less than 25% observed a single time. The sequencing used peripheral blood mononuclear cells (PBMCs), collected when the disease was refractory, from a patient treated with antithyroid drugs. The receptors were gathered from a female donor with Graves disease.

The chain carries TRBV12-3 or TRBV12-4 and TRBJ2-7, with 12 bases aligning to TRBD2. CDR3 length: 15 amino acids. Losses at the gene ends were 6 bases for V and 3 bases for J; bases not matched to a gene: 6. CDR3: CASSLRLAGDYEQYF. The CDR3 DNA is TGTGCCAGCAGCCTCAGACTAGCGGGGGACTACGAGCAGTACTTC.

This chain links TRBV5-1 with TRBJ2-1; perhaps D is TRBD1 or TRBD2 (5 bases each). Germline V gene data show CDR1 as SGHRS and CDR2 as YFSETQ. With 2 bases removed from V and 3 bases from J, the gap between germline ends came to 15 bases. The CDR3 totals 16 residues. CDR3 DNA sequence: TGCGCCAGCAGCTTAGGAGGTCCAGGGAACTACAATGAGCAGTTCTTC. This encodes CASSLGGPGNYNEQFF.

This clonotype was seen many times. This sequence joins TRBV12-3 or TRBV12-4 and TRBJ2-7; D unclear. Trimming left V 1 base short and J 5 bases short, with 9 bases between. This CDR3 is built from 13 residues. In DNA, the CDR3 is TGTGCCAGCAGTTTAGGACTTTTCAACGAGCAGTACTTC. Residues: CASSLGLFNEQYF.

This rearrangement joins TRBV2 to TRBJ2-1; D is unclear. The CDR3 is 13 residues long. V lost 6 bases to trimming and J lost 9 bases, with 15 bases between them. CDR1 is SNHLY and CDR2 is FYNNEI in the germline V gene. The CDR3 region has the DNA TGTGCCAGCAGCTTAATTGCCGTAGGTGAGCAGTTCTTC. Protein product: CASSLIAVGEQFF.

This clonotype was counted ten times or more. The rearrangement joins TRBV6-5 to TRBJ2-2; D remains ambiguous. CDR1 MNHEY and CDR2 SVGAGI come from the germline V gene. The CDR3 covers 15 residues. V lost 0 bases and J 7 bases, leaving 12 bases between the germline ends. The CDR3 region has the DNA TGTGCCAGCAGTTACTCGACTCTAGGGCTCGGGGAGCTGTTTTTT. Amino acids: CASSYSTLGLGELFF.

This clonotype was found many times. This rearrangement joins TRBV12-3 or TRBV12-4 to TRBJ1-4; 9 bases align to TRBD1. This CDR3 comprises 17 residues. The trim removed 2 bases at V and 11 bases at J, leaving 15 bases unmatched. CDR3 protein: CASSLIRTGVPSGKLFF. Written as DNA, the CDR3 is TGTGCCAGCAGTTTAATCCGGACAGGGGTCCCCTCGGGGAAACTGTTTTTT.

There are many counts of this clonotype. The V call is TRBV20-1, the J call TRBJ1-2; a possible D gene is TRBD1 (5 bases). Trimming shortened V by 5 bases and J by 0 bases, and 7 bases separated the two germline ends. Looked up from germline, CDR1 is DFQATT and CDR2 is SNEGSKA (reference sequence). This CDR3 has 12 residues. The CDR3 is CSAGDSNYGYTF. CDR3 coding DNA: TGCAGTGCTGGGGACTCTAACTATGGCTACACCTTC.

The sample holds one count of this clonotype. The chain carries TRBV19 and TRBJ1-5, with D possibly matching TRBD1 (5 bases). Germline loops: CDR1 LNHDA, CDR2 SQIVND (reference sequence). Trimming pared 5 bases from V and 0 bases from J, leaving 17 bases between. The CDR3 runs 17 residues. The CDR3 DNA reads as TGTGCCAGTAGTCCCCGGGACGGAGTTTATAGCAATCAGCCCCAGCATTTT. This gives the protein CASSPRDGVYSNQPQHF.

There are many counts of this clonotype. This rearrangement joins TRBV3-1 to TRBJ1-4, with D unclear. The germline V gene has CDR1 LGHDT and CDR2 YNNKEL (reference sequence). The CDR3 runs 16 residues. The ends were cut back, 0 bases at V and 5 bases at J, with 13 bases in the middle. CDR3 loop: CASSQDTRTENEKLFF. The CDR3 nucleotides are TGTGCCAGCAGCCAAGATACAAGGACGGAAAATGAAAAACTGTTTTTT.

This clonotype has ten or more counts. The rearrangement joins TRBV30 to TRBJ2-5, with 7 bases lining up with TRBD1. Germline CDR1 reads GTSNPN; CDR2 reads SVGIG (reference sequence). Germline trimming cut 6 bases from V and 4 bases from J; bases unmatched to any gene: 14. The length of the CDR3 is 15 residues. CDR3 amino acids: CACLPGVGQRETQYF. CDR3 nucleotide sequence: TGTGCCTGTCTACCAGGGGTGGGACAGCGAGAGACCCAGTACTTC.

This chain joins TRBV6-1 and TRBJ2-4, with D perhaps matching TRBD1 (8 bases). Trimming left V 6 bases short and J 7 bases short, with 16 bases between. Germline CDR1 and CDR2: MNHNS and SASEGT. CDR3 length: 14 residues. The CDR3 reads CASSNTGGENIQYF. The CDR3 DNA is TGTGCCAGCAGCAATACAGGGGGGGAGAACATTCAGTACTTC.